This TCR beta chain was profiled in a study of control samples from healthy donors and cancer patients. Produced via immunoSEQ multiplex PCR; TCRdb's table is partial and in-frame only. Among around 170,000 clones listed, around 88% were seen once. CDR1 is KGHDR, CDR2 SFDVKD, per germline. V was cut by 0 bases and J by 6 bases, with 6 bases left in between. The CDR3 runs to 13 residues. The chain joins TRBV24-1 to TRBJ2-3; unclear D gene. Sequenced input: blood. This TCR came from a young woman in good health. CDR3 region: CATSDLSNDTQYF. CDR3 nucleotide sequence: TGTGCCACCAGTGATTTGTCCAACGATACGCAGTATTTT.